This TCR beta chain comes out of a study of technical replicates of blood from several donors. This CDR3 contains 15 residues. After removal of 4 bases from V and 4 bases from J, the junction contained 9 bases not matched to a gene. Per the germline V gene, CDR1 is SGHNT and CDR2 is YYREEE (reference sequence). Generated by immunoSEQ multiplex PCR, the TCRdb table keeps only in-frame clones and is missing some. The sample consists of tens of thousands of clones, 95% to 96% of them appearing once. The specimen sequenced was T cells isolated from PBMCs. The V and J genes are TRBV5-4 and TRBJ2-7; TRBD1 matches 9 bases. The TCR originated in a human donor in good health. The CDR3 is CASSPPGTGYYEQYF. CDR3 DNA sequence: TGTGCCAGCAGCCCCCCCGGGACAGGGTATTACGAGCAGTACTTC.